Below are 20 T cell receptor beta chains sequenced from a single sample in a study of shared clonotypes between healthy human individuals. Sequencing used immunoSEQ multiplex PCR; TCRdb keeps in-frame clones, though not all of them. The repertoire consists of about 680,000 clones, with around 73% occurring once and the leading ten covering around 1.8%. Specimen: memory CD4+ T cells sorted from blood. The subset was: CD45RA-negative fraction. The receptors originated from a woman aged 25 to 39 in good health.

A few counts support this clone. The V and J genes are TRBV29-1 and TRBJ2-7; D tentatively reads TRBD1 or TRBD2 (5 bases each). Germline V gene data show CDR1 as SQVTM and CDR2 as ANQGSEA. Between the trimmed V and J ends, which lost 5 bases and 5 bases, there was a span of 13 bases. CDR3 length: 12 amino acids. CDR3: CSVYGAGNEQYF. The CDR3 DNA reads as TGCAGCGTTTACGGGGCCGGGAACGAGCAGTACTTC.

The chain uses TRBV7-9 and TRBJ1-2; perhaps TRBD1 as D (5 bases). The germline V and J ends were trimmed by 2 bases and 3 bases, with 10 bases remaining between them. Germline V gene data show CDR1 as SEHNR and CDR2 as FQNEAQ (reference sequence). The CDR3 is 14 amino acids. The DNA for the CDR3 is TGTGCCAGCAGCTTACATCAGGGCTACTATGGCTACACCTTC. It yields the protein CASSLHQGYYGYTF.

Concerning this clone itself: Other DNA sequences from this sample encode an identical CDR3 as well. The rearrangement uses TRBV28 and TRBJ2-2; no firm D call. Germline assignment: CDR1 MDHEN and CDR2 SYDVKM. The CDR3 runs to 13 residues. Trimming left V 1 base short and J 5 bases short, with 5 bases between. The CDR3 coding sequence is TGTGCCAGCAGTTTATCTAGTACCGGGGAGCTGTTTTTT. It translates to CASSLSSTGELFF.

The genes are TRBV10-1 and TRBJ2-5; 8 bases align to TRBD1. CDR3 size: 15 residues. The junction had 7 bases not matched to a gene; V was cut back by 3 bases and J by 4 bases. CDR1 is WNHNN and CDR2 is SYGVQD in the germline V gene (reference sequence). The CDR3: CASSDPTGDGETQYF. The CDR3 coding sequence is TGCGCCAGCAGTGACCCGACAGGGGATGGAGAGACCCAGTACTTC.

The chain has TRBV28 and TRBJ2-7, with D perhaps TRBD1 or TRBD2 (5 bases each). CDR1 and CDR2 from the germline V gene are MDHEN and SYDVKM. Between the trimmed V and J ends, which lost 2 bases and 4 bases, there was a span of 18 bases. This CDR3 is built from 16 residues. CDR3 in DNA: TGTGCCAGCAGTTTAACGGGGACCTCAGGGAGATACGAGCAGTACTTC. Translating it yields CASSLTGTSGRYEQYF.

This chain joins TRBV2 and TRBJ2-1; 7 nucleotides align to TRBD1. The CDR3 covers 17 residues. Germline lookup yields CDR1 SNHLY and CDR2 FYNNEI. The V gene end was trimmed by 2 bases and the J gene end by 3 bases; junction bases not matched to a gene: 10. The CDR3 bases are TGTGCCAGCAGTGAATACAGGGACAGCTATAACTACAATGAGCAGTTCTTC. Protein sequence: CASSEYRDSYNYNEQFF.

In DNA, the CDR3 is TGTGCCAGCAGTGAAAGGGGGACAGGGCCAGACTACACCTTC. Encoded protein: CASSERGTGPDYTF. The chain uses TRBV6-1 and TRBJ1-2; 9 nucleotides match TRBD1. The germline V gene encodes CDR1 MNHNS and CDR2 SASEGT. J lost 10 bases, V lost 2 bases, and 8 bases had no gene match. The CDR3 consists of 14 residues.

The V and J genes are TRBV5-1 and TRBJ2-1, with 9 bases fitting TRBD2. The J segment lost 4 bases and the V segment lost 4 bases, leaving 3 bases of the junction unmatched. This CDR3 is built from 14 residues. Germline V gives CDR1 SGHRS, CDR2 YFSETQ. CDR3 in DNA: TGCGCCAGCAGCAATAGCGGGAGTTACAATGAGCAGTTCTTC. This gives the protein CASSNSGSYNEQFF.

V usage is TRBV5-1 and J usage is TRBJ2-1; D tentatively reads TRBD1 or TRBD2 (6 bases each). Trimming pared 4 bases from V and 7 bases from J, leaving 12 bases between. The germline gives CDR1 SGHRS, CDR2 YFSETQ. This CDR3 has 13 residues. In DNA form, the CDR3 reads TGCGCCAGCAGCATAGAGGGGGGAAATGAGCAGTTCTTC. This codes for CASSIEGGNEQFF. The full variable domain, its missing parts supplied by reference TRBV5-1 and TRBJ2-1, is KAGVTQTPRYLIKTRGQQVTLSCSPISGHRSVSWYQQTPGQGLQFLFEYFSETQRNKGNFPGRFSGRQFSNSRSEMNVSTLELGDSALYLCASSIEGGNEQFFGPGTRLTVL.

This rearrangement joins TRBV5-6 to TRBJ1-2, with a weak D call TRBD1 (5 bases). The length of the CDR3 is 14 residues. Trimming removed 1 base at V and 8 bases at J, with 15 bases between. Per the germline V gene, CDR1 is SGHDT and CDR2 is YYEEEE. The CDR3 nucleotides read TGTGCCAGCAGCTTGTATCACGTCGGGGGAGGCTACACCTTC. It yields the protein CASSLYHVGGGYTF.

J is TRBJ2-7 and V is TRBV5-1; TRBD2 is a possible D gene (6 bases). The CDR3 consists of 12 residues. In germline, CDR1 is SGHRS, CDR2 YFSETQ. The V and J ends lost 4 bases and 4 bases respectively, with 9 bases between them. As DNA, the CDR3 is TGCGCCAGCAGCCCCGCGGGGTACGAGCAGTACTTC. It yields the protein CASSPAGYEQYF.

Comment on this clone: Other nucleotide sequences from this sample produce the same CDR3. The chain is built from TRBV29-1 and TRBJ1-1; tentatively, D is TRBD1 (5 bases). The CDR3 is made up of 13 amino acids. Per germline, CDR1 SQVTM and CDR2 ANQGSEA. V dropped 1 base and J dropped 1 base, with 7 bases sitting between them. As DNA, the CDR3 is TGCAGCGTTGAAGGTCAGGGGAACACTGAAGCTTTCTTT. Protein sequence: CSVEGQGNTEAFF.

This chain connects TRBV5-6 to TRBJ2-7, with 13 bases matching TRBD2. Germline CDR1 is SGHDT and CDR2 is YYEEEE. The V and J ends lost 0 bases and 3 bases, in that order; junction bases with no gene match: 3. CDR3 length equals 16 residues. In DNA form, the CDR3 reads TGTGCCAGCAGCTTGGTGGGGACTAGCGGGGTCTACGAGCAGTACTTC. Translated: CASSLVGTSGVYEQYF.

In this sample, this clone turned up a few times. The rearrangement uses TRBV2 and TRBJ1-3; no definite D call. Deletions cut 9 bases from V and 9 bases from J, with 24 bases between. CDR1 SNHLY and CDR2 FYNNEI come from the germline V gene. The CDR3 is made up of 15 amino acids. The CDR3 DNA sequence: TGTGCCAGGGATAACAGCCTCTCCCCTTCTAGCACCATATATTTT. Amino acid sequence: CARDNSLSPSSTIYF.

V is TRBV5-1 and J is TRBJ1-5, with a possible D match to TRBD1 (5 bases). The CDR3 covers 14 residues. In germline, CDR1 is SGHRS, CDR2 YFSETQ. Trimming shortened V by 0 bases and J by 6 bases, and 10 bases separated the two germline ends. The CDR3 sequence: CASSLDPGSQPQHF. The CDR3 DNA reads as TGCGCCAGCAGCTTGGATCCAGGGAGTCAGCCCCAGCATTTT.

The chain joins TRBV7-9 to TRBJ2-1; 9 bases map to TRBD1. This CDR3 has 11 residues. The V gene end was trimmed by 3 bases and the J gene end by 15 bases; junction bases not matched to a gene: 3. CDR1 and CDR2 from the germline V gene are SEHNR and FQNEAQ (reference sequence). The CDR3: CASSFRDRAFF. The CDR3 DNA sequence: TGTGCCAGCAGCTTCAGGGACAGGGCGTTCTTC.

Details on this clone: Because the CDR3's place on the DNA is in doubt, the DNA is left out and the CDR3 is given as listed by TCRdb. The chain recombines TRBV28 with TRBJ2-7; the D call in the table, TRBD2, was not verified against the DNA. The CDR3 spans 15 residues, counting both ends. Germline assignment: CDR1 MDHEN and CDR2 SYDVKM. The CDR3 protein is CASSLFLSLSYEQYF.

This clone was counted only a few times. This chain links TRBV4-1 with TRBJ2-1, with TRBD2 matching over 9 bases. This CDR3 is 17 amino acids long. J lost 5 bases, V lost 3 bases, and 11 bases had no gene match. Germline V gene lookup returns CDR1 MGHRA and CDR2 YSYEKL. CDR3 coding DNA: TGCGCCAGCAGCCAGAGCTCGACTAGCGGAGCAAACAATGAGCAGTTCTTC. Protein product: CASSQSSTSGANNEQFF.

The gene calls are TRBV7-9 and TRBJ1-3, with D possibly TRBD1 on 5 matching bases. This CDR3 has 17 amino acids. Germline assignment: CDR1 SEHNR and CDR2 FQNEAQ (reference sequence). Trimming stripped 2 bases from V and 0 bases from J, with 14 bases between. CDR3 coding DNA: TGTGCCAGCAGCTTACAGGGACCGCCATACTCTGGAAACACCATATATTTT. The encoded protein is CASSLQGPPYSGNTIYF.

J is TRBJ1-5 and V is TRBV13, with D possibly TRBD1 on 5 matching bases. Germline values: CDR1 PRHDT, CDR2 FYEKMQ (reference sequence). The ends were cut back, 6 bases at V and 10 bases at J, with 22 bases in the middle. The CDR3 spans 15 residues. The CDR3 DNA is TGTGCCAGCAGTTTGGGGACCGTCCTGCTTCCCCCCCAGCATTTT. As protein: CASSLGTVLLPPQHF.